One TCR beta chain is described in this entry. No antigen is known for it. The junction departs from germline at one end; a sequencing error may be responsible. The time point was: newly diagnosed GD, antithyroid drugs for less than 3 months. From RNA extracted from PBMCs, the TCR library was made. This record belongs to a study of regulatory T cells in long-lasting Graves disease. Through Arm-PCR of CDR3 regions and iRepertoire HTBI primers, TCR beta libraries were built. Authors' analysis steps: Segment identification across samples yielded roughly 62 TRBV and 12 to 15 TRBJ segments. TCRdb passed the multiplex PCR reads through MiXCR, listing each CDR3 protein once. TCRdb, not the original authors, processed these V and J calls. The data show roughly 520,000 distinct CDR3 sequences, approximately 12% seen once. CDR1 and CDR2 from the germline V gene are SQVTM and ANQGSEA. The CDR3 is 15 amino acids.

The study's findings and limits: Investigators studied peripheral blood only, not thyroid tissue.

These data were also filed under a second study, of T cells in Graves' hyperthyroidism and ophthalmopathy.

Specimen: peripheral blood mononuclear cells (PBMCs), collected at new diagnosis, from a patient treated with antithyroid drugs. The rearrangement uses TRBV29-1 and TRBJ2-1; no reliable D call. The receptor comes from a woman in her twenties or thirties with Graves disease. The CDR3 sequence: CSAEEVGRSSNEQFF. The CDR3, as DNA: TGCAGCGCTGAAGAAGTCGGCCGGTCATCCAATGAGCAGTTCTTC.